This is a list of T cell receptor beta chains from one sample in a study of Graves' ophthalmopathy and Graves' hyperthyroidism. TCRdb recomputed calls from the multiplex PCR reads with MiXCR, one row per CDR3 protein. The table lists over 14,000 distinct CDR3 sequences, 50% of them singletons, with 45% to 55% in the top ten. Sequenced sample: peripheral blood. These receptors all come from a woman in her 30s with Graves' ophthalmopathy. Both conserved end residues are part of each CDR3. Fields, in order: V gene, clone size, J gene, D gene, CDR3 protein, CDR3 DNA. D genes are given only for firm matches. Only some rows state a clone size, as once, few, many or a class for expanded clones.

TRBV7-3,few,TRBJ2-1,TRBD1,CASSSQPGTGGRDEQFF,TGTGCCAGCAGCTCCCAGCCGGGGACAGGGGGAAGGGATGAGCAGTTCTTC
TRBV7-9,once,TRBJ2-7,TRBD2,CASSPEGLVYYEQYF,TGTGCCAGCAGCCCAGAGGGACTAGTGTACTACGAGCAGTACTTC
TRBV5-6,many,TRBJ1-4,-,CASSLGTGSGEKLFF,TGTGCCAGCAGCTTAGGAACGGGATCTGGTGAAAAACTGTTTTTT
TRBV5-8,-,TRBJ2-3,-,CASSFEGADTQYF,TGTGCCAGCAGCTTCGAAGGGGCAGATACGCAGTATTTT
TRBV30,-,TRBJ2-5,-,CAWTTGRKTQYF,TGTGCCTGGACAACGGGCCGAAAGACCCAGTACTTC
TRBV12-3/TRBV12-4,-,TRBJ2-3,-,CASRFADTQYF,TGTGCCAGCAGGTTCGCAGATACGCAGTATTTT
TRBV5-6,-,TRBJ1-4,-,CASSLRAGGNEKLFF,TGTGCCAGCAGCTTGCGGGCGGGGGGTAATGAAAAACTGTTTTTT
TRBV5-1,medium-sized,TRBJ1-4,TRBD1,CASSLDRVANEKLFF,TGCGCCAGCAGCCTGGACAGGGTAGCTAATGAAAAACTGTTTTTT
TRBV6-1,many,TRBJ2-1,-,CASSEDWLRIDEQFF,TGTGCCAGCAGTGAAGACTGGCTACGTATCGATGAGCAGTTCTTC
TRBV6-5,few,TRBJ2-7,TRBD1,CASSYGTGAWEQYF,TGTGCCAGCAGTTATGGGACAGGGGCTTGGGAGCAGTACTTC
TRBV20-1,-,TRBJ2-7,TRBD2,CSASKTSGPMTYEQHF,TGCAGTGCTAGTAAGACTAGCGGGCCTATGACCTACGAGCAGCACTTC
TRBV5-6,-,TRBJ1-5,TRBD1,CASSAYGTGNQPQHF,TGTGCCAGCAGCGCCTATGGGACAGGGAATCAGCCCCAGCATTTT
TRBV2,many,TRBJ2-7,-,CASSEVLGSRYEQYF,TGTGCCAGCAGTGAGGTTTTAGGGAGTAGGTACGAGCAGTACTTC
TRBV10-3,-,TRBJ2-3,-,CAISGSGYQDTQYF,TGTGCCATCAGTGGTTCGGGATACCAAGATACGCAGTATTTT
TRBV29-1,-,TRBJ1-4,TRBD1,CSVTLGTVATNEKLFF,TGCAGCGTCACACTCGGGACAGTTGCAACTAATGAAAAACTGTTTTTT
TRBV7-3,few,TRBJ1-1,-,CASSGEGLAEAFF,TGTGCCAGCAGTGGCGAGGGGCTCGCTGAAGCTTTCTTT
TRBV4-3,medium-sized,TRBJ2-7,-,CASSQELMWSHEQYF,TGCGCCAGCAGCCAAGAGCTCATGTGGAGCCACGAGCAGTACTTC
TRBV5-1,few,TRBJ2-7,-,CASSRGAEDQQYF,TGCGCCAGCAGCCGGGGGGCAGAGGATCAGCAGTACTTC
TRBV6-1,many,TRBJ2-2,-,CASETPGDTGELFF,TGTGCCAGCGAAACTCCAGGGGATACCGGGGAGCTGTTTTTT
TRBV7-6,-,TRBJ2-7,TRBD2,CASSFKREVSEQYF,TGTGCCAGCAGCTTCAAGCGGGAAGTGTCCGAGCAGTACTTC
TRBV6-4,-,TRBJ1-1,-,CASSSGANTEAFF,TGTGCCAGCAGTTCCGGGGCGAACACTGAAGCTTTCTTT
TRBV6-5,-,TRBJ1-5,-,CASSGQGGNQPQHF,TGTGCCAGCAGTGGACAAGGGGGCAATCAGCCCCAGCATTTT
TRBV14,few,TRBJ2-1,-,CASSQKERNSYNEQFF,TGTGCCAGCAGCCAGAAGGAGCGGAACTCCTACAATGAGCAGTTCTTC
TRBV19,medium-sized,TRBJ2-3,-,CASRWSVSTDTQYF,TGTGCCAGTAGGTGGTCAGTTTCCACAGATACGCAGTATTTT
TRBV7-9,-,TRBJ2-2,TRBD2,CASSYSGTSMAGELFF,TGTGCCAGCAGCTACTCCGGGACTAGTATGGCCGGGGAGCTGTTTTTT
TRBV7-9,medium-sized,TRBJ1-4,-,CASSLGPSVFEKLFF,TGTGCCAGCAGCTTAGGGCCCAGTGTTTTCGAAAAACTGTTTTTT
TRBV7-9,-,TRBJ2-1,-,CASSSSESFYNERFF,TGTGCCAGCAGCTCTAGCGAGTCGTTCTACAATGAGCGGTTCTTC
TRBV20-1,once,TRBJ2-7,TRBD1,CSASATGVLYEQYF,TGCAGTGCTAGTGCTACAGGGGTTTTATACGAGCAGTACTTC
TRBV6-6,many,TRBJ2-5,-,CASRNLDLQETQYF,TGTGCCAGCAGAAACCTAGACCTGCAAGAGACCCAGTACTTC
TRBV20-1,-,TRBJ2-5,-,CSARDGEVRETQYF,TGTAGTGCTAGAGATGGCGAGGTTCGAGAGACCCAGTACTTC
TRBV18,-,TRBJ1-5,-,CASSPSGGKQPQHF,TGTGCCAGCTCACCCTCCGGGGGAAAGCAGCCCCAGCATTTT
TRBV5-1,-,TRBJ2-1,-,CASSVNFVDNEQFF,TGCGCCAGCAGCGTCAACTTTGTAGACAATGAGCAGTTCTTC
TRBV24-1,-,TRBJ1-5,-,CATSDATGGPAQPQHF,TGTGCCACCAGTGATGCAACCGGGGGGCCAGCTCAGCCCCAGCATTTT
TRBV2,few,TRBJ1-1,-,CASSRIVEGSEAFF,TGTGCCAGCAGTCGGATAGTGGAGGGAAGTGAAGCTTTCTTT
TRBV28,many,TRBJ2-5,TRBD1,CASILRTGGTRTQYF,TGTGCCAGCATTTTAAGGACAGGGGGGACCCGAACCCAGTACTTC
TRBV7-9,-,TRBJ2-1,-,CASSLVGGYYNEQFF,TGTGCCAGCAGCTTAGTCGGTGGTTACTACAATGAGCAGTTCTTC
TRBV10-2,-,TRBJ2-7,TRBD2,CASRQTSADYEQYF,TGCGCCAGCAGGCAGACTAGCGCTGACTACGAGCAGTACTTC
TRBV7-9,once,TRBJ1-4,-,CASSPGRDTNEKLFF,TGTGCCAGCAGTCCCGGGAGGGACACTAATGAAAAACTGTTTTTT
TRBV7-3,-,TRBJ2-1,TRBD1,CASSSKGTGGYNEQFF,TGTGCCAGCAGCTCTAAAGGGACAGGGGGGTACAATGAGCAGTTCTTC
TRBV29-1,medium-sized,TRBJ1-2,-,CSVDRTGYGYTF,TGCAGCGTGGACCGGACTGGCTATGGCTACACCTTC
TRBV7-9,once,TRBJ1-3,-,CASSLRQSSSGNTIYF,TGTGCCAGCAGCCTAAGACAGTCTTCCTCTGGAAACACCATATATTTT
TRBV9,-,TRBJ1-1,-,CASSDEGRTGQVTFF,TGTGCCAGCAGCGATGAAGGGAGGACGGGGCAAGTAACTTTCTTT
TRBV7-9,-,TRBJ1-1,TRBD1,CASSRLQGSNTEAFF,TGTGCCAGCAGCCGCTTACAGGGGAGCAACACTGAAGCTTTCTTT
TRBV7-9,-,TRBJ2-7,-,CASSQGGYEQYF,TGTGCCAGCAGCCAAGGGGGGTACGAGCAGTACTTC
TRBV10-3,-,TRBJ2-7,-,CAISDPRDKTYEQYF,TGTGCCATCAGTGATCCCAGGGATAAGACCTACGAGCAGTACTTC
TRBV29-1,many,TRBJ2-2,-,CSVVGEAPGELFF,TGCAGCGTTGTAGGAGAGGCCCCCGGGGAGCTGTTTTTT
TRBV11-2,-,TRBJ2-5,TRBD2,CASSLAYGTSVQETQYF,TGTGCCAGCAGCTTAGCATACGGGACTAGCGTACAAGAGACCCAGTACTTC
TRBV25-1,many,TRBJ2-7,-,CASSESGFKGYEQYF,TGTGCCAGCAGTGAATCAGGATTCAAGGGCTACGAGCAGTACTTC
TRBV6-5,-,TRBJ2-1,-,CASSYLSSYNEQFF,TGTGCCAGCAGTTACCTCTCCTCCTACAATGAGCAGTTCTTC
TRBV29-1,-,TRBJ1-1,-,CSVAHREAFF,TGCAGCGTTGCTCACAGGGAAGCTTTCTTT
TRBV28,many,TRBJ1-6,-,CASSFWQGSNSPLHF,TGTGCCAGCAGTTTTTGGCAGGGTAGTAATTCACCCCTCCACTTT
TRBV12-3/TRBV12-4,-,TRBJ1-6,-,CASSDPGNSPLHF,TGTGCCAGCAGTGATCCAGGCAATTCACCCCTCCACTTT
TRBV30,many,TRBJ1-5,-,CAWSVPNQAQHF,TGTGCCTGGAGTGTACCCAATCAGGCCCAGCATTTT
TRBV20-1,few,TRBJ2-2,TRBD2,CSARGSGGPGTGELFF,TGCAGTGCTAGAGGCTCGGGGGGGCCGGGCACCGGGGAGCTGTTTTTT